A selection of T cell receptor beta chains follows, all from one sample in a study of identical twins. Using its own MiXCR run on the 5' RACE reads, TCRdb lists one record per CDR3 protein. There are around 490,000 distinct CDR3 sequences in the sample; 13% to 15% occur only once, and approximately 0.98% lies in the top ten. These records were also assigned to another study, of yellow fever vaccine responses in identical twins.

The specimen sequenced was CD4+ T cells sorted from blood. These receptors were taken from a woman aged 18-29 years in good health. Each CDR3 is given with its conserved first and last residue. D genes are given only for firm matches. Size is omitted from some rows. Given values are once, few, many or a class for expanded clones.

>NA|TRBV5-1|TRBJ2-3|many
CASSLTSADTQYF
TGCGCCAGCAGCTTGACTTCGGCAGATACGCAGTATTTT
>NA|TRBV6-4|TRBJ2-6|few
CANVKQNSGANVLTF
TGTGCCAACGTAAAACAGAACTCTGGGGCCAACGTCCTGACTTTC
>NA|TRBV6-1|TRBJ2-5|few
CASSDTGLGQETQYF
TGTGCCAGCAGCGATACAGGGTTGGGTCAAGAGACCCAGTACTTC
>TRBD1|TRBV20-1|TRBJ2-7|few
CSARSGTAKKEYEQYF
TGCAGTGCTCGATCCGGGACAGCTAAAAAAGAGTACGAGCAGTACTTC
>NA|TRBV7-9|TRBJ2-7|NA
CASSPGHSYEQYF
TGTGCCAGCAGCCCGGGGCATTCCTACGAGCAGTACTTC
>NA|TRBV12-3/TRBV12-4|TRBJ2-7|many
CASSRTYYEQYF
TGTGCCAGCAGCAGGACTTACTACGAGCAGTACTTC
>TRBD2|TRBV7-2|TRBJ2-3|NA
CASSLDWRERDTQYF
TGTGCCAGCAGCTTAGATTGGCGGGAGAGGGATACGCAGTATTTT
>NA|TRBV28|TRBJ1-1|NA
CASTTEVGTEAFF
TGTGCCAGCACCACGGAGGTTGGCACTGAAGCTTTCTTT
>NA|TRBV11-1|TRBJ2-3|few
CASSPRRGVDYPTDTQYF
TGTGCCAGCAGCCCACGACGAGGGGTGGACTACCCGACAGATACGCAGTATTTT
>TRBD2|TRBV15|TRBJ2-7|few
CATSSNRLATDEQYF
TGTGCCACCAGCAGTAACCGACTAGCTACAGACGAGCAGTACTTC
>TRBD2|TRBV10-3|TRBJ2-1|few
CAISVLQGLAGYNEQFF
TGTGCCATCAGTGTCCTGCAGGGGCTAGCGGGCTACAATGAGCAGTTCTTC
>TRBD2|TRBV6-5|TRBJ2-3|few
CASSYDAGGFVDTQYF
TGTGCCAGCAGTTACGACGCGGGAGGATTCGTGGATACGCAGTATTTT
>TRBD2|TRBV10-3|TRBJ2-1|NA
CAIWPGLAGVSDEQFF
TGTGCCATCTGGCCGGGACTAGCGGGAGTGAGCGATGAGCAGTTCTTC